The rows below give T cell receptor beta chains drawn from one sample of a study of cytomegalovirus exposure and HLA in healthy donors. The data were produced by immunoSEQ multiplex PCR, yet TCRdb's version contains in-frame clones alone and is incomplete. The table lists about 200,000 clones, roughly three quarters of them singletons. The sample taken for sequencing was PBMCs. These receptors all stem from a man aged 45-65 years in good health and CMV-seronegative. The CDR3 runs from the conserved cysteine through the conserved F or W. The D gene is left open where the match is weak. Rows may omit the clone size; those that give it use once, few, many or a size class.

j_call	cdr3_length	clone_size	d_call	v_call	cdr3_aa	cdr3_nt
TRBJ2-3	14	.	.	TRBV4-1	CASSQIGLADTQYF	TGCGCCAGCAGCCAGATAGGGCTAGCGGATACGCAGTATTTT
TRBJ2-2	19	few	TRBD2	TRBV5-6	CASSPSWTSGSHNTGELFF	TGTGCCAGCAGCCCTTCCTGGACTAGCGGGAGTCATAACACCGGGGAGCTGTTTTTT
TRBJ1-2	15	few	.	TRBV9	CASSVGAASNYGYTF	TGTGCCAGCAGCGTAGGGGCAGCCTCTAACTATGGCTACACCTTC
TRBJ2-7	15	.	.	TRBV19	CASSGLRTYAYEQYF	TGTGCCAGTAGCGGCCTGCGGACATATGCCTACGAGCAGTACTTC
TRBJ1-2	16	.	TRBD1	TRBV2	CASSDSTGEINYGYTF	TGTGCCAGCAGTGATTCTACAGGGGAAATCAACTATGGCTACACCTTC
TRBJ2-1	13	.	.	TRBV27	CASSSFLLREQFF	TGTGCCAGCAGTTCCTTTCTCCTACGTGAGCAGTTCTTC
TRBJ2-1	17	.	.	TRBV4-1	CASSQDRDSYSYNEQFF	TGCGCCAGCAGCCAAGACCGGGACTCCTACTCCTACAATGAGCAGTTCTTC
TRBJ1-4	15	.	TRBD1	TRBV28	CASSRQGAHSEKLFF	TGTGCCAGCAGCCGACAGGGGGCCCACTCTGAAAAACTGTTTTTT
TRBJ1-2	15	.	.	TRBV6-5	CASSYSEGKGGGYTF	TGTGCCAGCAGTTACTCGGAGGGAAAAGGCGGCGGCTACACCTTC
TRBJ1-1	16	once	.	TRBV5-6	CASSTPGRGKDTEAFF	TGTGCCAGCAGCACCCCTGGAAGGGGAAAGGACACTGAAGCTTTCTTT
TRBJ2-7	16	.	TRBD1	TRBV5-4	CASSLGPGQDRYEQYF	TGTGCCAGCAGCTTGGGCCCGGGACAGGACAGATACGAGCAGTACTTC
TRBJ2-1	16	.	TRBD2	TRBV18	CASSLRLAGDMDEQFF	TGTGCCAGCTCTCTCCGACTAGCGGGAGATATGGATGAGCAGTTCTTC
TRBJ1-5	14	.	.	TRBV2	CASSEDRRDQPQHF	TGTGCCAGCAGTGAAGATCGCAGGGATCAGCCCCAGCATTTT
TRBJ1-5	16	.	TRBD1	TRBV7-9	CASSSQGVEGNQPQHF	TGTGCCAGCAGTTCTCAGGGGGTAGAAGGCAATCAGCCCCAGCATTTT